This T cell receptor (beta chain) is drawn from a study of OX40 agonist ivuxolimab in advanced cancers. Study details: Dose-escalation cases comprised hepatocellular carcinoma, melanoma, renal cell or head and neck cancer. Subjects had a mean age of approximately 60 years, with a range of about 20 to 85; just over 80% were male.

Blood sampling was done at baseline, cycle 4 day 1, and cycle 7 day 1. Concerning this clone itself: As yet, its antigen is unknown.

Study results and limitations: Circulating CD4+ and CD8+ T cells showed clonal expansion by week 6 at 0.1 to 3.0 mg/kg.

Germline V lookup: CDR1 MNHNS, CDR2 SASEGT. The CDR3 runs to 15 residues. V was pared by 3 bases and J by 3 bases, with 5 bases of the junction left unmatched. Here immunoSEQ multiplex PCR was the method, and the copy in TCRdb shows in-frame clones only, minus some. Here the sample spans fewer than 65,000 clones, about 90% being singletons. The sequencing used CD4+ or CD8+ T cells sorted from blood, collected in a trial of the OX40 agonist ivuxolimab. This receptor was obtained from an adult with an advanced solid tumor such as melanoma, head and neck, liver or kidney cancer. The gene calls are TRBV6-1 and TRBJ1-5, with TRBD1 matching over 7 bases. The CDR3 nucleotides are TGTGCCAGCAGTGACGGGGACAGCCTCAATCAGCCCCAGCATTTT. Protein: CASSDGDSLNQPQHF.